These 30 T cell receptor beta chains were sequenced from one sample in a study of CD8 T cells in Susac syndrome. The authors reverse transcribed 0.5 to 1 ug RNA with random hexamers. In TCRdb, the immunoSEQ multiplex PCR reads were re-called with MiXCR into one record per CDR3 protein. Here the sample spans about 180,000 distinct CDR3 sequences, approximately 95% being singletons. The sequenced sample was CD8+ T cells from PBMCs. These receptors were taken from a human donor with multiple sclerosis.

This clonotype was seen only a few times. The gene calls are TRBV25-1 and TRBJ1-1; D not certain. Trimming removed 5 bases from V and 2 bases from J, with 9 bases in between. Germline V gene lookup returns CDR1 MGHDK and CDR2 SYGVNS. The length of the CDR3 is 13 residues. CDR3 in amino acids: CASSPSDNTEAFF. In nucleotides, the CDR3 is TGTGCCAGCAGTCCGTCAGATAACACTGAAGCTTTCTTT. Filled out from reference TRBV25-1 and TRBJ1-1, the complete variable domain reads EADIYQTPRYLVIGTGKKITLECSQTMGHDKMYWYQQDPGMELHLIHYSYGVNSTEKGDLSSESTVSRIRTEHFPLTLESARPSHTSQYLCASSPSDNTEAFFGQGTRLTVV.

The rearrangement joins TRBV2 to TRBJ2-1; D is perhaps TRBD2 (6 bases). This CDR3 has 17 residues. V dropped 5 bases and J dropped 2 bases, with 19 bases sitting between them. Germline loops: CDR1 SNHLY, CDR2 FYNNEI. The CDR3 sequence is CASSPKALAPPYNEQFF. CDR3 DNA sequence: TGTGCCAGCAGTCCTAAAGCTCTAGCGCCGCCCTACAATGAGCAGTTCTTC.

The chain carries TRBV15 and TRBJ2-5, with D perhaps matching TRBD1 (5 bases). Trimming took off 1 base at V and 7 bases at J, with 13 bases between the two ends. This CDR3 contains 14 residues. Germline V gene data show CDR1 as LNHNV and CDR2 as YYDKDF (reference sequence). The CDR3 here is CATSRAGPMGTQYF. The CDR3 nucleotides are TGTGCCACCAGCAGAGCAGGGCCCATGGGGACCCAGTACTTC. Looking up the rest from reference TRBV15 and TRBJ2-5 gives the full variable domain: DAMVIQNPRYQVTQFGKPVTLSCSQTLNHNVMYWYQQKSSQAPKLLFHYYDKDFNNEADTPDNFQSRRPNTSFCFLDIRSPGLGDTAMYLCATSRAGPMGTQYFGPGTRLLVL.

The rearrangement links TRBV6-5 to TRBJ1-2; D remains ambiguous. The germline gives CDR1 MNHEY, CDR2 SVGAGI. This CDR3 has 13 residues. V lost 6 bases, J lost 7 bases, and 15 bases lay in between. DNA of the CDR3: TGTGCCAGCAGCCCGGGAGCAGCGCGTGGCTACACCTTC. Its translation is CASSPGAARGYTF.

The V call is TRBV9, the J call TRBJ1-2, with 7 bases fitting TRBD1. The CDR3 consists of 13 residues. The V segment lost 5 bases and the J segment 2 bases; nucleotides outside the gene matches: 3. Germline assignment: CDR1 SGDLS and CDR2 YYNGEE. The CDR3 reads CASREQGNYGYTF. The CDR3 coding sequence is TGTGCCAGCAGAGAACAGGGGAACTATGGCTACACCTTC.

J is TRBJ2-7 and V is TRBV20-1, with 7 nucleotides matching TRBD2. CDR1 and CDR2 from the germline V gene are DFQATT and SNEGSKA (reference sequence). The CDR3 has 16 residues. The junction had 8 bases not matched to a gene; V was cut back by 0 bases and J by 0 bases. The CDR3 DNA reads TGCAGTGCTAGAGATTTTTCTAGCGGAAACTCCTACGAGCAGTACTTC. It specifies CSARDFSSGNSYEQYF.

J is TRBJ1-3 and V is TRBV20-1, with D unclear. This CDR3 is built from 13 residues. V was clipped by 1 base and J by 2 bases, with 6 bases between them. The germline V gene has CDR1 DFQATT and CDR2 SNEGSKA (reference sequence). CDR3 residues: CSARAGAGNTIYF. The CDR3 DNA reads TGCAGTGCTAGAGCTGGGGCTGGAAACACCATATATTTT.

The rearrangement links TRBV24-1 to TRBJ2-3; TRBD1 might be the D (6 bases). V lost 3 bases to trimming and J lost 1 base, with 16 bases between them. This CDR3 is built from 17 residues. CDR1 and CDR2 from the germline V gene are KGHDR and SFDVKD. CDR3 protein: CATSDPRGRGGTDTQYF. The CDR3 DNA sequence: TGTGCCACCAGTGATCCCAGGGGAAGGGGTGGCACAGATACGCAGTATTTT.

The V gene is TRBV20-1, the J gene TRBJ2-7; 8 nucleotides align to TRBD1. The CDR3 length is 12 residues. Germline CDR1 DFQATT, CDR2 SNEGSKA (reference sequence). V dropped 5 bases and J dropped 3; count of bases not matched to a gene: 3. The CDR3 DNA sequence: TGCAGTGCTTGGACAGGGAACTACGAGCAGTACTTC. The encoded protein is CSAWTGNYEQYF.

The J gene is TRBJ2-5, the V gene TRBV25-1; D is unresolved. There are 13 residues in the CDR3. Per the germline V gene, CDR1 is MGHDK and CDR2 is SYGVNS. The V end was cut by 3 bases, the J end by 5 bases, with 10 bases between. The CDR3 protein is CASSEDPGETQYF. CDR3 in DNA: TGTGCCAGCAGTGAGGACCCCGGGGAGACCCAGTACTTC. The variable domain in full, with the rest retrieved from reference TRBV25-1 and TRBJ2-5, is EADIYQTPRYLVIGTGKKITLECSQTMGHDKMYWYQQDPGMELHLIHYSYGVNSTEKGDLSSESTVSRIRTEHFPLTLESARPSHTSQYLCASSEDPGETQYFGPGTRLLVL.

This chain joins TRBV5-8 and TRBJ2-1; D uncertain. Trimming removed 0 bases from V and 9 bases from J, with 10 bases in between. CDR1 is SGHTS and CDR2 is YDEGEE in the germline V gene. This CDR3 has 13 amino acids. CDR3 residues: CASSLGGGTEQFF. CDR3 bases: TGTGCCAGCAGCTTGGGTGGTGGCACTGAGCAGTTCTTC.

V is TRBV7-7 and J is TRBJ2-7; either TRBD1 or TRBD2 may supply D (5 bases each). This CDR3 comprises 13 residues. The germline V and J ends were trimmed by 5 bases and 5 bases, with 13 bases remaining between them. Germline CDR1 reads SSHAT; CDR2 reads FNYEAQ (reference sequence). CDR3 nucleotide sequence: TGTGCCAGCAGCCGAGGGGCGACAGACGAGCAGTACTTC. This sequence encodes CASSRGATDEQYF.

The chain has TRBV14 and TRBJ1-1; TRBD1 aligns across 7 bases. The J segment lost 7 bases and the V segment lost 3 bases, leaving 8 bases of the junction unmatched. Per germline, CDR1 SGHDN and CDR2 FVKESK. CDR3 length equals 14 residues. The CDR3 region is CASSQTGYGIEAFF. CDR3 bases: TGTGCCAGCAGCCAGACAGGGTACGGGATTGAAGCTTTCTTT. Full variable domain (missing parts from reference TRBV14 and TRBJ1-1): EAGVTQFPSHSVIEKGQTVTLRCDPISGHDNLYWYRRVMGKEIKFLLHFVKESKQDESGMPNNRFLAERTGGTYSTLKVQPAELEDSGVYFCASSQTGYGIEAFFGQGTRLTVV.

The rearrangement links TRBV4-2 to TRBJ1-4, with 8 bases aligning to TRBD1. The CDR3 totals 17 residues. Losses at the gene ends were 0 bases for V and 5 bases for J; bases not matched to a gene: 8. Germline V CDR1 and CDR2: LGHNA, YNFKEQ. The CDR3 nucleotides are TGTGCCAGCAGCCAAGATGAACTACAGGGGGAGAATGAAAAACTGTTTTTT. This encodes CASSQDELQGENEKLFF.

The chain carries TRBV11-2 and TRBJ2-2; perhaps TRBD1 as D (6 bases). Deletions cut 5 bases from V and 4 bases from J, with 20 bases between. The CDR3 sequence is 17 residues long. The germline CDR1 and CDR2 sequences are SGHAT and FQNNGV. In nucleotides, the CDR3 is TGTGCCAGCAGCGGAAGGGCAGGGGTCCTCCGCACCGGGGAGCTGTTTTTT. Translating it yields CASSGRAGVLRTGELFF.

This sequence joins TRBV2 and TRBJ2-3; unclear D gene. CDR3 length: 14 residues. Looked up from germline, CDR1 is SNHLY and CDR2 is FYNNEI. Trimming shortened V by 6 bases and J by 4 bases, and 14 bases separated the two germline ends. The CDR3 loop reads CASRGNLRADTQYF. The CDR3 DNA reads TGTGCCAGCAGGGGGAATTTACGCGCAGATACGCAGTATTTT. Full variable domain (missing parts from reference TRBV2 and TRBJ2-3): EPEVTQTPSHQVTQMGQEVILRCVPISNHLYFYWYRQILGQKVEFLVSFYNNEISEKSEIFDDQFSVERPDGSNFTLKIRSTKLEDSAMYFCASRGNLRADTQYFGPGTRLTVL.

This chain links TRBV24-1 with TRBJ2-1; possible D gene TRBD2, 6 bases. The CDR3 has 13 residues. The V end was cut by 5 bases, the J end by 6 bases, with 10 bases between. Per germline, CDR1 KGHDR and CDR2 SFDVKD. DNA of the CDR3: TGTGCCACCAGTGTCCGGGGGAGCAATGAGCAGTTCTTC. It encodes CATSVRGSNEQFF.

The chain is built from TRBV20-1 and TRBJ2-7; D possibly corresponds to TRBD1 (5 bases). CDR1 is DFQATT and CDR2 is SNEGSKA in the germline V gene (reference sequence). This CDR3 has 14 residues. V was pared by 4 bases and J by 1 base, with 14 bases between. In nucleotides, the CDR3 is TGCAGTGCTAAACCCCAGCACAGGTCCTACGAGCAGTACTTC. Protein: CSAKPQHRSYEQYF.

The table lists this clonotype with a count of one. The V call is TRBV2, the J call TRBJ2-1; no definite D call. This CDR3 has 13 residues. The germline V gene has CDR1 SNHLY and CDR2 FYNNEI. V was cut by 6 bases and J by 7 bases, with 13 bases left in between. CDR3: CASRFQETNEQFF. CDR3 sequence (DNA): TGTGCCAGCAGATTTCAGGAGACTAATGAGCAGTTCTTC.

The CDR3 region has the DNA TGCAGCGTGCTCACAGGGATGAATGAGCAGTTCTTC. It yields the protein CSVLTGMNEQFF. The rearrangement links TRBV29-1 to TRBJ2-1; tentative D call: TRBD1 (6 bases). The CDR3 covers 12 residues. CDR1 and CDR2 (germline): SQVTM, ANQGSEA. V lost 6 bases to trimming and J lost 7 bases, with 13 bases between them.

The V and J genes are TRBV3-1 and TRBJ2-1; 9 bases align to TRBD2. V dropped 3 bases and J dropped 4; count of bases not matched to a gene: 16. CDR3 size: 19 residues. CDR1 and CDR2 from the germline V gene are LGHDT and YNNKEL (reference sequence). The CDR3 region has the DNA TGTGCCAGCAGCCACTTCCTAGCGGGGACTAAAGATACATACAATGAGCAGTTCTTC. This codes for CASSHFLAGTKDTYNEQFF.

The chain couples TRBV12-3 or TRBV12-4 to TRBJ2-5; 8 bases are a match to TRBD2. This CDR3 comprises 16 residues. J was trimmed by 1 base and V by 7 bases; bases with no gene match: 11. CDR3 loop: CASTLGAGGIQETQYF. As DNA, the CDR3 is TGTGCCAGCACCCTCGGCGCGGGAGGTATCCAAGAGACCCAGTACTTC.

This sequence joins TRBV6-1 and TRBJ2-7; the D gene is possibly TRBD1 (7 bases). The V end was cut by 3 bases, the J end by 5 bases, with 11 bases between. CDR3 size: 13 residues. Germline V gene data show CDR1 as MNHNS and CDR2 as SASEGT. Here the CDR3 reads CASSEEGADEQYF. CDR3 coding DNA: TGTGCCAGCAGTGAGGAGGGGGCGGACGAGCAGTACTTC.

This clonotype was observed once. The chain links TRBV13 to TRBJ2-1; 10 bases are a match to TRBD1. This CDR3 comprises 15 residues. Trimming took 6 bases from V and 5 from J; bases not matched to a gene: 7. CDR1 PRHDT and CDR2 FYEKMQ come from the germline V gene (reference sequence). In DNA form, the CDR3 reads TGTGCCAGCAGACCTCGGGACAGGGGCAACAATGAGCAGTTCTTC. It codes for CASRPRDRGNNEQFF.

The gene calls are TRBV20-1 and TRBJ2-7; possibly TRBD1 or TRBD2 for D (6 bases each). This CDR3 contains 13 residues. V lost 8 bases and J lost 1, with 15 bases in between. The germline gives CDR1 DFQATT, CDR2 SNEGSKA (reference sequence). The CDR3, as DNA: TGCAGTCCCTTGGGGGGCCTGTCCTACGAGCAGTACTTC. Translating gives CSPLGGLSYEQYF.

This clonotype was counted once. This chain connects TRBV6-6 to TRBJ2-3; D uncertain. CDR1 MNHNY and CDR2 SVGAGI come from the germline V gene (reference sequence). V was shortened by 1 base and J by 6 bases, with 5 bases between the two germline ends. The CDR3 runs to 12 residues. The CDR3 DNA sequence: TGTGCCAGCAGTTACTTGCGGGATACGCAGTATTTT. This translates into CASSYLRDTQYF.

The V call is TRBV14, the J call TRBJ2-7; D not certain. CDR1 and CDR2 from the germline V gene are SGHDN and FVKESK. The CDR3 runs to 12 residues. V was trimmed by 6 bases and J by 3 bases, leaving 9 bases between them. CDR3 in DNA: TGTGCCAGCAGTACACGGCGCTACGAGCAGTACTTC. This translates into CASSTRRYEQYF.

The chain combines TRBV27 with TRBJ2-7, with 8 nucleotides matching TRBD1. This CDR3 has 14 amino acids. The junction had 8 bases not matched to a gene; V was cut back by 8 bases and J by 2 bases. CDR1 and CDR2 (germline): MNHEY, SMNVEV (reference sequence). CDR3 sequence reads: CASSRGPSAYEQYF. For the CDR3, the DNA is TGTGCCAGCTCCAGGGGGCCATCCGCCTACGAGCAGTACTTC.

This chain joins TRBV12-3 or TRBV12-4 and TRBJ2-1, with D perhaps matching TRBD2 (6 bases). This CDR3 has 14 residues. Trimming cost V 6 bases and J 6 bases, with 15 bases left between them. CDR3 sequence reads: CASSLTGERNEQFF. The CDR3 DNA sequence: TGTGCCAGCAGCCTTACGGGGGAACGCAATGAGCAGTTCTTC.

The V and J genes are TRBV20-1 and TRBJ2-7; D is unclear. The V end lost 5 bases, the J end lost 4 bases, and 9 bases lay between the germline ends. CDR1 and CDR2 from the germline V gene are DFQATT and SNEGSKA (reference sequence). The CDR3 is made up of 11 amino acids. The CDR3 region has the DNA TGCAGTGCTGTTGACACGTACGAGCAGTACTTC. Translating it yields CSAVDTYEQYF.